The TCR beta chain described here comes from a study of blood T cell repertoires in COVID-19. The CDR3 is made up of 13 amino acids. Germline V lookup: CDR1 SNHLY, CDR2 FYNNEI. Trimming pared 6 bases from V and 4 bases from J, leaving 12 bases between. Original data processing: Scientists estimated how many nucleated cells there were by amplifying reference gene primers. Clones were read by immunoSEQ multiplex PCR, and TCRdb kept only the in-frame ones, dropping some. The D gene and trimming were derived from the DNA, and the V and J assignments and clone size from that table. The sample has around 50,000 clones; roughly 83% are singletons.

Sequenced material: peripheral blood. The source of this sequence is an older woman with acute or convalescent COVID-19. This chain uses TRBV2 with TRBJ1-1, with a weak D call TRBD1 (6 bases). CDR3 nucleotide sequence: TGTGCCAGCAGAAAAGGGGGACGCACTGAAGCTTTCTTT. This gives the protein CASRKGGRTEAFF.